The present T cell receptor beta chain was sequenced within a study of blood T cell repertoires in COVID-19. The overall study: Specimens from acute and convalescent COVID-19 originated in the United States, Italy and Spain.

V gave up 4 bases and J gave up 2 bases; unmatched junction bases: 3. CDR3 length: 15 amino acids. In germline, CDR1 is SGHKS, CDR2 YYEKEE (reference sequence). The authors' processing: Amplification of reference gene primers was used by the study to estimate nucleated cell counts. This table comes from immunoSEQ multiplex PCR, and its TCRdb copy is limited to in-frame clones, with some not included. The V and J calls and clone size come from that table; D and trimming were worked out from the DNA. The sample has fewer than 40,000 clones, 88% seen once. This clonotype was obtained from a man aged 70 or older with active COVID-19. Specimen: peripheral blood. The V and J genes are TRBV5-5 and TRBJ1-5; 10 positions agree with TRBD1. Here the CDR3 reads CASSLGTGGNQPQHF. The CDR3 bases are TGTGCCAGCAGCCTGGGGACAGGGGGCAATCAGCCCCAGCATTTT.